The source of this T cell receptor beta chain is a study of vaccination and CD4 T cells after COVID-19. The germline V gene has CDR1 SGHTA and CDR2 FQGNSA. The CDR3 is made up of 13 amino acids. V lost 8 bases to trimming and J lost 0 bases, with 9 bases between them. Once obtained from cultured CD4+ T cells, the DNA was sequenced using the Oncomine TCR Beta short-read assay. Cultured CD4+ T cells yielded the extracted genomic DNA. Each CDR3 protein gets one entry after TCRdb re-called the PCR reads with MiXCR. The repertoire has thousands of distinct CDR3 sequences, roughly a third of them found once; the top ten carry around 36%. The treatment here: roughly 10-day PBMC culture with coronavirus spike peptide pools or control peptides (ViraFEST assay). Collection of the unexposed donor's CD4+ T cells took place before the COVID-19 pandemic (2011-2018). With respect to this clonotype: Its specificity is not known.

Input material: CD4+ T cells from blood, cultured in vitro. The receptor was derived from a human donor in good health. The chain carries TRBV7-2 and TRBJ2-3; no reliable D call. The CDR3 here is CASRAASTDTQYF. CDR3 in DNA: TGTGCCAGCCGGGCAGCGAGCACAGATACGCAGTATTTT.